The rows below give T cell receptor beta chains drawn from one sample of a study of naive and memory T cell subsets. TCRdb reprocessed the UMI-ligation and nested PCR reads with MiXCR, giving one entry per CDR3 protein. The sample yields around 160,000 distinct CDR3 sequences, approximately 24% seen once. The sequencing sample was made of naive CD4+ T cells from blood. These receptors all stem from a human donor in good health. Both conserved end residues are part of each CDR3. The D gene is left open where the match is weak. The size of a clone is reported for some rows only, either as once, few or many, or as a class for expanded clones.

few	TRBV6-2/TRBV6-3	TRBJ2-5	.	TGTGCCAGCAGAGAAAGACAGCGTCAAGAGACCCAGTACTTC	CASRERQRQETQYF
.	TRBV20-1	TRBJ2-7	TRBD1	TGCAGTGCTAGGGGAACAGGGGGCCGGTACGAGCAGTACTTC	CSARGTGGRYEQYF
few	TRBV29-1	TRBJ2-5	.	TGCAGCGTCATGACGGGGGAGACCCAGTACTTC	CSVMTGETQYF
.	TRBV28	TRBJ2-2	.	TGTGCCAGCAACATGGCAGGGGGGCACGGGGAGCTGTTTTTT	CASNMAGGHGELFF
once	TRBV5-1	TRBJ2-1	.	TGCGCCAGCAGCCCCAGGGGTTTAGTGACGGATGAGCAGTTCTTC	CASSPRGLVTDEQFF
few	TRBV6-5	TRBJ1-1	TRBD1	TGTGCCAGCAGTACGACAGGGCTCGCCACTGAAGCTTTCTTT	CASSTTGLATEAFF
few	TRBV6-6	TRBJ1-5	.	TGTGCCAGCAGTTACTCGAGAGGTCAGCCCCAGCATTTT	CASSYSRGQPQHF
.	TRBV6-5	TRBJ1-2	.	TGTGCCAGCAGTGAACCTAGGGGCTATGGCTACACCTTC	CASSEPRGYGYTF
.	TRBV6-5	TRBJ1-1	.	TGTGCCAGCACTCAGACCAGGGGTATGACTGAAGCTTTCTTT	CASTQTRGMTEAFF
few	TRBV12-3/TRBV12-4	TRBJ2-1	TRBD2	TGTGCCAGCAGCATTAGCGGGAGGGCCGTAATTGCCCATGAGCAGTTCTTC	CASSISGRAVIAHEQFF
.	TRBV6-2/TRBV6-3	TRBJ2-6	TRBD2	TGTGCCAGCAGTCCGTGGCGGGAGCCTTCTGGGGCCAACGTCCTGACTTTC	CASSPWREPSGANVLTF
.	TRBV6-5	TRBJ1-1	.	TGTGCCAGCAGTTCCCGGGAGTTGAGGACTGAAGCTTTCTTT	CASSSRELRTEAFF
.	TRBV20-1	TRBJ1-1	TRBD1	TGCAGTGCTAGAGTCCCCGTTGACAGGGGTTCTTCTGAAGCTTTCTTT	CSARVPVDRGSSEAFF
.	TRBV6-5	TRBJ1-1	.	TGTGCCAGCATTCCCGCGACCCAGGGGTTCACTGAAGCTTTCTTT	CASIPATQGFTEAFF
few	TRBV28	TRBJ2-1	.	TGTGCCAGCAGTGCCGACGGGATACGGGATGAGCAGTTCTTC	CASSADGIRDEQFF
.	TRBV27	TRBJ1-5	TRBD1	TGTGCCAGCAGTTTGGGACAGACGGGGTCCGGCAATCAGCCCCAGCATTTT	CASSLGQTGSGNQPQHF
few	TRBV12-3/TRBV12-4	TRBJ1-2	TRBD1	TGTGCCAGCAGCCGGACAGGGACGGGGTCCTATGGCTACACCTTC	CASSRTGTGSYGYTF
.	TRBV5-1	TRBJ2-1	TRBD2	TGCGCCAGCAGCTGGGGACTAGCGGGAGGTGAGCAGTTCTTC	CASSWGLAGGEQFF
.	TRBV29-1	TRBJ1-1	.	TGCAGCGTTGTTTGGGGGGTCACTGAAGCTTTCTTT	CSVVWGVTEAFF
many	TRBV5-6	TRBJ2-1	.	TGTGCCAGCAGCTTACAGGGAACCTACAATGAGCAGTTCTTC	CASSLQGTYNEQFF
.	TRBV15	TRBJ1-5	.	TGTGCCACCAGCAGAGATGGGGGTACTAGCAATCAGCCCCAGCATTTT	CATSRDGGTSNQPQHF
few	TRBV6-5	TRBJ2-7	TRBD1	TGTGCCAGCAGTACTGGGACAGCCTCCTCCTACGAGCAGTACTTC	CASSTGTASSYEQYF
.	TRBV6-6	TRBJ1-2	.	TGTGCCAGCAGTTACTCGGACCAAGCTTCTGGCTACACCTTC	CASSYSDQASGYTF
few	TRBV25-1	TRBJ2-1	.	TGTGCCAGCAGTGAATTTCTCTCCTCCTACAATGAGCAGTTCTTC	CASSEFLSSYNEQFF
.	TRBV27	TRBJ2-3	.	TGTGCCAGCAGTTTAAGGGACTGGGGAACAGATACGCAGTATTTT	CASSLRDWGTDTQYF
.	TRBV5-1	TRBJ2-3	.	TGCGCCAGCAGCTGGCAGGAGGATACGCAGTATTTT	CASSWQEDTQYF
.	TRBV20-1	TRBJ2-3	.	TGCAGTGCTAGAGATCCCCGAGATACGCAGTATTTT	CSARDPRDTQYF
.	TRBV6-2/TRBV6-3	TRBJ1-2	.	TGTGCCAGCAGTTACGCGGGACCGTATGGCTACACCTTC	CASSYAGPYGYTF
.	TRBV20-1	TRBJ1-4	.	TGCAGTGCAACAACCGACAGGCGAGGGGAAAAACTGTTTTTT	CSATTDRRGEKLFF
.	TRBV5-6	TRBJ2-6	.	TGTGCCAGCAGCTCTATTCTAGCGTCAGGGGCCAACGTCCTGACTTTC	CASSSILASGANVLTF
few	TRBV14	TRBJ1-2	TRBD1	TGTGCCAGCAGCCCGAGGACAGGGCACAATTATGGCTACACCTTC	CASSPRTGHNYGYTF
many	TRBV20-1	TRBJ2-1	TRBD2	TGCAGTGCTAGGCAGCTAGCGGGGAACTACAATGAGCAGTTCTTC	CSARQLAGNYNEQFF
few	TRBV6-6	TRBJ1-1	.	TGTGCCAGCAGTCTTGACACGAACACTGAAGCTTTCTTT	CASSLDTNTEAFF
few	TRBV20-1	TRBJ1-2	.	TGCAGTGCTAGATCGGGAGGGAGCAGAACTAACTATGGCTACACCTTC	CSARSGGSRTNYGYTF
.	TRBV12-3/TRBV12-4	TRBJ2-5	TRBD1	TGTGCCAGCACTTCCCACCTGCCGGGACAGGAGTACTTC	CASTSHLPGQEYF
.	TRBV12-3/TRBV12-4	TRBJ2-7	.	TGTGCCAGCAGCAGTGCCGTGCGGACGGGCGACTACGAGCAGTACTTC	CASSSAVRTGDYEQYF
.	TRBV28	TRBJ2-1	TRBD2	TGTGCCAGCAGTTTCGAACTAGCGGGTGGTTACAATGAGCAGTTCTTC	CASSFELAGGYNEQFF
many	TRBV3-1	TRBJ2-7	.	TGTGCCAGCAGCCAAGGGCCGACAGGCCGAAGCTACGAGCAGTACTTC	CASSQGPTGRSYEQYF
.	TRBV12-3/TRBV12-4	TRBJ2-2	.	TGTGCCAGCAGTCGCCTCCGGGCCCAGGGCAACGGGGAGCTGTTTTTT	CASSRLRAQGNGELFF
few	TRBV20-1	TRBJ2-5	.	TGCAGTGCAGGACTCCCGGTCCAAGAGACCCAGTACTTC	CSAGLPVQETQYF
.	TRBV20-1	TRBJ1-1	TRBD1	TGCAGTGCTGGAAACAGGGGGCGTCACACTGAAGCTTTCTTT	CSAGNRGRHTEAFF
.	TRBV7-2	TRBJ2-2	TRBD2	TGTGCCAGCAGCTCTCGACCGACTAGCGGGATGCGTCCCGCCGGGGAGCTGTTTTTT	CASSSRPTSGMRPAGELFF
few	TRBV7-2	TRBJ2-1	TRBD2	TGTGCCAGCAGCCATCTCCCTTCACTAGCGGGGGATTACAATGAGCAGTTCTTC	CASSHLPSLAGDYNEQFF
.	TRBV28	TRBJ1-2	.	TGTGCCAGCAGTTCCCGTGGTCCGGAAGGCTACACCTTC	CASSSRGPEGYTF
.	TRBV14	TRBJ2-7	TRBD2	TGTGCCAGCAGCCAAGATACCAGCGGGAGGGCCTGGGGGGTGTGGCAGTACTTC	CASSQDTSGRAWGVWQYF
.	TRBV6-5	TRBJ2-7	.	TGTGCCAGCAGTCCACAGGGATTCTACGAGCAGTACTTC	CASSPQGFYEQYF
.	TRBV7-2	TRBJ2-4	TRBD2	TGTGCCAGCAGCAGACGGACTAGCGGGACCGTAGCCAAAAACATTCAGTACTTC	CASSRRTSGTVAKNIQYF
few	TRBV7-9	TRBJ2-1	TRBD2	TGTGCCAGCAGCTTATTAGCGATAGCGGGAGGGGGTGAGCAGTTCTTC	CASSLLAIAGGGEQFF
few	TRBV7-9	TRBJ2-2	.	TGTGCCAGCAGGCAACAGGGAGCCGGGGAGCTGTTTTTT	CASRQQGAGELFF
.	TRBV2	TRBJ2-1	TRBD2	TGTGCCAGCAAGGGACTAGCGGCTTCCAAACAGTTCTTC	CASKGLAASKQFF
many	TRBV10-3	TRBJ2-7	.	TGTGCCATCAGTGAGTCCACAGGACGCTACGAGCAGTACTTC	CAISESTGRYEQYF
few	TRBV4-1	TRBJ2-7	.	TGCGCCAGCAGCCACGCCTCCGGAGCCTACGAGCAGTACTTC	CASSHASGAYEQYF
.	TRBV7-3	TRBJ1-1	.	TGTGCCAGCAGCTTACGGATGAACACTGAAGCTTTCTTT	CASSLRMNTEAFF
.	TRBV4-3	TRBJ2-1	.	TGCGCCAGCAGCCCGGACCCGTACAATGAGCAGTTCTTC	CASSPDPYNEQFF
.	TRBV6-2/TRBV6-3	TRBJ1-5	TRBD1	TGTGCCAGCAGTTCGTATGGGACAGCTGATCAGCCCCAGCATTTT	CASSSYGTADQPQHF
.	TRBV18	TRBJ2-1	TRBD2	TGTGCCAGCTCACCCCCCGGGACTACATACAATGAGCAGTTCTTC	CASSPPGTTYNEQFF
.	TRBV3-1	TRBJ2-5	.	TGTGCCAGCAGCCAAGACCCGGGCAAAGAGACCCAGTACTTC	CASSQDPGKETQYF
few	TRBV25-1	TRBJ1-5	TRBD1	TGTGCCAGCAGAGGACAGGGGAGCAATCAGCCCCAGCATTTT	CASRGQGSNQPQHF
.	TRBV10-3	TRBJ2-5	TRBD1	TGTGCCATCAATGGGGACAGACAAGAGACCCAGTACTTC	CAINGDRQETQYF
.	TRBV4-2	TRBJ1-2	.	TGTGCCAGCAGCCAAGATCAGAGAGGCCCTAACTATGGCTACACCTTC	CASSQDQRGPNYGYTF